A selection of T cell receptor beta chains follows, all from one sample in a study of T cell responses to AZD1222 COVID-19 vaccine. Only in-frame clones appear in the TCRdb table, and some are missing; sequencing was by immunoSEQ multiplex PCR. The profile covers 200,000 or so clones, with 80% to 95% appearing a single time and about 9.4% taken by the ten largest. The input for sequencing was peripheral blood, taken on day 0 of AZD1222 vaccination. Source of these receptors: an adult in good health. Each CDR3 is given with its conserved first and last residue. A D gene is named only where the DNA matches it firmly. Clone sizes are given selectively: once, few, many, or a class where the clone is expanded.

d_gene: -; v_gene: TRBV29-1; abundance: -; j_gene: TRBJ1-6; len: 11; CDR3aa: CSVAGGSPLHF; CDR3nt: TGCAGCGTTGCAGGCGGGTCACCCCTCCACTTT
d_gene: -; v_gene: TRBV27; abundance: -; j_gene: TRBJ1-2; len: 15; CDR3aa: CASSLFGATNYGYTF; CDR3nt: TGTGCCAGCAGTTTATTCGGGGCAACTAACTATGGCTACACCTTC
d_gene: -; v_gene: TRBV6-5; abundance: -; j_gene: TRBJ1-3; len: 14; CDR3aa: CASSYLGFGNTIYF; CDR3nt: TGTGCCAGCAGTTATTTGGGATTCGGAAACACCATATATTTT
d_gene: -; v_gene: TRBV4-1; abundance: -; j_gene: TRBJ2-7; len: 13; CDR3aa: CASSQDLSYEQYF; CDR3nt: TGCGCCAGCAGCCAAGATCTCAGTTACGAGCAGTACTTC
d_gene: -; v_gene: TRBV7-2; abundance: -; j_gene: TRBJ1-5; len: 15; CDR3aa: CASSERTASNQPQHF; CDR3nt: TGTGCCAGCAGCGAACGGACAGCTAGCAATCAGCCCCAGCATTTT
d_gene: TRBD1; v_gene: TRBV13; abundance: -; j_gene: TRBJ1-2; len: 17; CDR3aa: CASSFISPQTGVSGYTF; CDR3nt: TGTGCCAGCAGCTTCATTTCCCCCCAAACAGGGGTCTCTGGCTACACCTTC
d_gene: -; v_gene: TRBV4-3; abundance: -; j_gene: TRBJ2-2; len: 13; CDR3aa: CASSQMRGGELFF; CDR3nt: TGCGCCAGCAGCCAAATGAGAGGCGGGGAGCTGTTTTTT
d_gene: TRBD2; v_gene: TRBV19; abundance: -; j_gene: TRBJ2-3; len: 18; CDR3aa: CASSAPFSGRARTDTQYF; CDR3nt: TGTGCCAGTAGTGCCCCCTTTAGCGGGAGGGCCAGGACAGATACGCAGTATTTT
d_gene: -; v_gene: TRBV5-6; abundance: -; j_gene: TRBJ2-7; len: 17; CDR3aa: CASSPPGWVPLFYEQYF; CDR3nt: TGTGCCAGCAGCCCCCCTGGCTGGGTCCCTCTATTCTACGAGCAGTACTTC
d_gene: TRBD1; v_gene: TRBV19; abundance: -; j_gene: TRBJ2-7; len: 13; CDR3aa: CASGQGTVYEQYF; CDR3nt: TGTGCCAGCGGACAGGGGACAGTTTACGAGCAGTACTTC
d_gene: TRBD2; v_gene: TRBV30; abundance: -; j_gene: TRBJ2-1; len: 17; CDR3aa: CAWSEGRGGALYNEQFF; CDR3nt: TGTGCCTGGAGCGAAGGGAGGGGAGGGGCGCTCTACAATGAGCAGTTCTTC
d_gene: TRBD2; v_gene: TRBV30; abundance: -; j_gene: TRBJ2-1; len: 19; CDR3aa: CAWSVLEGLAGGPYNEQFF; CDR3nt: TGTGCCTGGAGTGTATTGGAGGGGCTAGCGGGAGGGCCCTACAATGAGCAGTTCTTC
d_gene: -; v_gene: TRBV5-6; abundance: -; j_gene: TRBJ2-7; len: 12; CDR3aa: CASRGGGYEQYF; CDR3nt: TGTGCCTCAAGGGGAGGGGGCTACGAGCAGTACTTC
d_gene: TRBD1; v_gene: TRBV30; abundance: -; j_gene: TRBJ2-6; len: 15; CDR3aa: CALQGTYSGANVLTF; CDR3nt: TGTGCCTTACAGGGGACATACTCTGGGGCCAACGTCCTGACTTTC
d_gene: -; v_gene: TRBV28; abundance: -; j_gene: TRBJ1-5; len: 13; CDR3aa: CASSLSPVQPQHF; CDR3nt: TGTGCCAGCAGTTTATCCCCCGTACAGCCCCAGCATTTT
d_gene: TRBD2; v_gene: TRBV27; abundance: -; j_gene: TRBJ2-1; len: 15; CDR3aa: CASSLSGSSYNEQFF; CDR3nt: TGTGCCAGCAGTTTAAGCGGGAGCTCCTACAATGAGCAGTTCTTC
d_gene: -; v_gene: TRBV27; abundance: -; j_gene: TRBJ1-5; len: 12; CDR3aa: CASSLRNQPQHF; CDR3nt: TGTGCCAGCAGTTTGCGCAATCAGCCCCAGCATTTT
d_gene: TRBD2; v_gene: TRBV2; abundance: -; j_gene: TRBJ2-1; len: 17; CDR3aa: CASSDPLTSGVYNEQFF; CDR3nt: TGTGCCAGCAGCGACCCCCTGACTAGCGGGGTCTACAATGAGCAGTTCTTC
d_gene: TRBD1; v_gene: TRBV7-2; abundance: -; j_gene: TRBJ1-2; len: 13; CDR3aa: CASSSDRGNGYTF; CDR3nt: TGTGCCAGCAGCTCGGACAGGGGGAACGGCTACACCTTC
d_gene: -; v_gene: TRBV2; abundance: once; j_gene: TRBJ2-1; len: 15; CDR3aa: CASSEEASTYNEQFF; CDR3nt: TGTGCCAGCAGTGAAGAAGCGTCGACCTACAATGAGCAGTTCTTC
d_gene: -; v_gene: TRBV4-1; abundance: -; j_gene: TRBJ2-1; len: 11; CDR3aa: CASSHYNEQFF; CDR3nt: TGCGCCAGCAGCCATTACAATGAGCAGTTCTTC
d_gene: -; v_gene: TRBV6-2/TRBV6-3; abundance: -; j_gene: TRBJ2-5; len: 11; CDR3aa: CASGQVATQYF; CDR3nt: TGTGCCAGCGGCCAAGTCGCGACCCAGTACTTC
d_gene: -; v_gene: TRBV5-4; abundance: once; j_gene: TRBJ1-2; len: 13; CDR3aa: CASSFSGEGGYTF; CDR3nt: TGTGCCAGCAGCTTTTCAGGGGAAGGCGGCTACACCTTC
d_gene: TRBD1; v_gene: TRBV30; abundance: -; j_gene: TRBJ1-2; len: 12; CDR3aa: CAWRGGQGFCTF; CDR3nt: TGTGCCTGGAGGGGGGGACAGGGTTTTTGCACCTTC
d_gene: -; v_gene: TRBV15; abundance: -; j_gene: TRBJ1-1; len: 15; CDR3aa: CATSRDLKQGGLAFF; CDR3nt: TGTGCCACCAGCAGAGATTTGAAACAGGGCGGACTAGCTTTCTTT
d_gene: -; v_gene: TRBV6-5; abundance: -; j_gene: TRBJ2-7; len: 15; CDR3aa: CASKQGTHSSGEQYF; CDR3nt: TGTGCCAGCAAACAAGGGACACACTCTTCGGGGGAGCAGTACTTC
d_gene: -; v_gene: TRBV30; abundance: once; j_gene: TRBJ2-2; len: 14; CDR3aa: CAWSVVVGTGELFF; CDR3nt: TGTGCCTGGAGTGTAGTGGTAGGAACCGGGGAGCTGTTTTTT
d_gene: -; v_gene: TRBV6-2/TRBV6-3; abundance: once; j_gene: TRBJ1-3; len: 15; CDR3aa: CASSYGQRLGNTIYF; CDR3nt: TGTGCCAGCAGTTACGGACAGCGGCTGGGAAACACCATATATTTT
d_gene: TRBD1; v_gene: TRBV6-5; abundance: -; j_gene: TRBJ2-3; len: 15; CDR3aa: CASGKGQGASDTQYF; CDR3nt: TGTGCCAGTGGGAAGGGACAGGGGGCATCAGATACGCAGTATTTT
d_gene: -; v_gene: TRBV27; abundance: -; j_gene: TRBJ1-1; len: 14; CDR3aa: CASSRGHLNTEAFF; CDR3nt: TGTGCCAGCAGCCGCGGACACCTGAACACTGAAGCTTTCTTT
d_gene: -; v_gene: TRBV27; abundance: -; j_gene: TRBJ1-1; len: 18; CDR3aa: CASSLVWAGGGIVAEAFF; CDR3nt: TGTGCCAGCAGTTTAGTCTGGGCAGGCGGGGGGATAGTCGCTGAAGCTTTCTTT
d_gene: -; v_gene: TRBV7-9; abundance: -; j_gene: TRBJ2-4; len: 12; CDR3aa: CASSLFPQIQYF; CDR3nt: TGTGCCAGCAGCTTATTCCCCCAGATTCAGTACTTC
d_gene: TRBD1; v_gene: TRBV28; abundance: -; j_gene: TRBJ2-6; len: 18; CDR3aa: CASNMAGQGRAGANVLTF; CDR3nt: TGTGCCAGCAACATGGCGGGACAGGGGCGCGCTGGGGCCAACGTCCTGACTTTC
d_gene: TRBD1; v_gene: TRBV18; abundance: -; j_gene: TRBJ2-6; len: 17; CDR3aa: CASSAGQGLGGANVLTF; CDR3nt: TGTGCCAGCTCCGCCGGACAGGGGTTAGGTGGGGCCAACGTCCTGACTTTC
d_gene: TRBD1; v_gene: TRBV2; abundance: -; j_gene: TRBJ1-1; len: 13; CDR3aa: CATSQQGGREAFF; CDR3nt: TGTGCCACTTCGCAACAGGGGGGACGTGAAGCTTTCTTT
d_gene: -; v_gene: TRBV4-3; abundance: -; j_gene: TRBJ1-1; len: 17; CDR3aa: CASSQDSGPGLKMKAFF; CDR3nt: TGCGCCAGCAGCCAAGATTCCGGGCCAGGGCTAAAGATGAAAGCTTTCTTT
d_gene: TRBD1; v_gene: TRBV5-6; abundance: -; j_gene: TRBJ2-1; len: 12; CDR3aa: CASSRDRAEQFF; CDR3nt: TGTGCCAGCAGCCGAGACAGGGCCGAGCAGTTCTTC
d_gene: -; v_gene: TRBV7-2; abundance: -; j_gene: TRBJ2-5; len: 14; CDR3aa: CASSPVWRGETQYF; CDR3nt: TGTGCCAGCAGCCCTGTGTGGCGAGGAGAGACCCAGTACTTC
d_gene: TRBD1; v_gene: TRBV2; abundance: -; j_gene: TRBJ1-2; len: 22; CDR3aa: CASSRPGGGEDLRAGTNYGYTF; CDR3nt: TGTGCCAGCAGTCGACCAGGGGGCGGCGAGGACTTGAGAGCCGGGACTAACTATGGCTACACCTTC
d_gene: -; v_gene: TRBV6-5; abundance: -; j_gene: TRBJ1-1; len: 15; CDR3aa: CASSYVGDMNTEAFF; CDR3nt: TGTGCCAGCAGTTACGTGGGTGACATGAACACTGAAGCTTTCTTT
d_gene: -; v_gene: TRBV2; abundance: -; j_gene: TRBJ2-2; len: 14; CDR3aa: CASSVPWRAGELFF; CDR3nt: TGTGCCAGCAGCGTCCCCTGGCGCGCCGGGGAGCTGTTTTTT
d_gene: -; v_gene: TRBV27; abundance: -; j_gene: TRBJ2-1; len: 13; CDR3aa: CASRESSYNEQFF; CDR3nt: TGTGCCAGCAGAGAAAGCTCCTACAATGAGCAGTTCTTC
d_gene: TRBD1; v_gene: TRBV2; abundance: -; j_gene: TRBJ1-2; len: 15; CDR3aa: CASRGQEGKNYGYTF; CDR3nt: TGTGCCAGCAGGGGACAGGAAGGAAAGAACTATGGCTACACCTTC
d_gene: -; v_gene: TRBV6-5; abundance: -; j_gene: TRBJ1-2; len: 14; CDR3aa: CASSYRAGNYGYTF; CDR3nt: TGTGCCAGCAGTTACAGGGCAGGGAACTATGGCTACACCTTC
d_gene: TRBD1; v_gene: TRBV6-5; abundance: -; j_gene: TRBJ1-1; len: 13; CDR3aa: CASSRGGEPEAFF; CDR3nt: TGTGCCAGCTCTAGAGGGGGCGAGCCTGAAGCTTTCTTT
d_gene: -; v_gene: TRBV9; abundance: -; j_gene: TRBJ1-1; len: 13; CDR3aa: CASSVEGRAEAFF; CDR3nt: TGTGCCAGCAGCGTAGAGGGAAGGGCTGAAGCTTTCTTT
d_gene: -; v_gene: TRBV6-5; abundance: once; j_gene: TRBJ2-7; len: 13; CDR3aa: CASSVGRFYEQYF; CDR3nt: TGTGCCAGCAGCGTCGGACGGTTCTACGAGCAGTACTTC
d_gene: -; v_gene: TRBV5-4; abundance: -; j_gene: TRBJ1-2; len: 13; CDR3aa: CASSADGHYGYTF; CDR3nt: TGTGCCAGCAGCGCCGACGGGCACTATGGCTACACCTTC